This T cell receptor (beta chain) was sequenced in a study of cytomegalovirus exposure and HLA in healthy donors. Study outcomes and limitations: The TCR clusters that emerged in the first cohort tended, a later analysis found, to co-occur in the 110 or so validation repertoires. While the bulk of TCR sequences proved rare, some public TCRs turned up in many donors.

Per the germline V gene, CDR1 is LNHNV and CDR2 is YYDKDF (reference sequence). The CDR3 has 13 amino acids. The V segment lost 7 bases and the J segment 6 bases; nucleotides outside the gene matches: 4. To note about this clone: Its target is not known.

This table comes from immunoSEQ multiplex PCR, and its TCRdb copy is limited to in-frame clones, with some not included. The sample carries about 82,000 clones, 90% to 95% recorded once. The sequencing input was PBMCs. V is TRBV15 and J is TRBJ1-5, with 9 bases identical to TRBD1. This TCR was sampled from a man between 18 and 29 years old in good health and CMV-seronegative. CDR3: CATTQGAGQPQHF. CDR3 nucleotides: TGTGCCACCACACAGGGGGCGGGTCAGCCCCAGCATTTT.